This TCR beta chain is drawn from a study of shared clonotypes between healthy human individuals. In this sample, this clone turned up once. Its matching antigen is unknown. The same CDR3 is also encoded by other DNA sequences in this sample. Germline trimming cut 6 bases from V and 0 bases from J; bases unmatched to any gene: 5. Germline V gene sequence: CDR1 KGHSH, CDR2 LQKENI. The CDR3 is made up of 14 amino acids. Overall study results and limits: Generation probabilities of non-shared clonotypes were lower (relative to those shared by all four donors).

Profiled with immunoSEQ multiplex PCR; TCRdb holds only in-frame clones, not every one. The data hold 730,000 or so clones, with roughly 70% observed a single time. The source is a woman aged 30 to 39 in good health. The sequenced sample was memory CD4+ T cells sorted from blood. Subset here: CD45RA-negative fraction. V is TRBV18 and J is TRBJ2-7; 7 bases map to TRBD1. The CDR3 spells CASSRDSSSYEQYF. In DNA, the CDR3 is TGTGCCAGCTCCCGGGACAGCAGCTCCTACGAGCAGTACTTC.